This passage covers 26 T cell receptor beta chains from one sample sequenced in a study of cytomegalovirus exposure and HLA in healthy donors (dated by TCRdb to the late 2010s). Libraries were prepared through the immunoSEQ multiplex PCR assay. A mixture of 60 forward primers for TCR Vbeta segments and 13 reverse primers for TCR Jbeta segments was used in the multiplex PCR. TCRdb carries this immuneACCESS record with in-frame sequences only. Its versions omit some clonotypes, under half of them owing to an unresolved V gene in the studies checked, with the rest unexplained. The sample profile shows about 140,000 clones; approximately 83% of them were found once. The ten largest clones capture approximately 2.8% of the sample. Sample: PBMCs. The source is a male donor in good health and CMV-seronegative.

This clone was found a few times. The V call is TRBV2, the J call TRBJ1-1; D remains ambiguous. The CDR3 consists of 14 residues. The germline CDR1 and CDR2 sequences are SNHLY and FYNNEI. The V end lost 7 bases, the J end lost 3 bases, and 15 bases lay between the germline ends. This chain's CDR3 is CASNFGQVYTEAFF. CDR3 nucleotide sequence: TGTGCCAGCAATTTTGGGCAGGTATACACTGAAGCTTTCTTT.

The V and J genes are TRBV5-1 and TRBJ2-6; D remains unclear. Germline CDR1 SGHRS, CDR2 YFSETQ. V was shortened by 0 bases and J by 4 bases, with 8 bases between the two germline ends. The CDR3 runs 15 residues. The CDR3 DNA reads TGCGCCAGCAGCTTGGGGGCTCTGGGGGCCAACGTCCTGACTTTC. It is translated as CASSLGALGANVLTF.

V is TRBV6-5 and J is TRBJ1-3; 9 bases line up with TRBD1. The junction had 6 bases not matched to a gene; V was cut back by 5 bases and J by 4 bases. The CDR3 is made up of 15 amino acids. Germline assignment: CDR1 MNHEY and CDR2 SVGAGI. This CDR3 reads CASSALQGAGNTIYF. The DNA of the CDR3 is TGTGCCAGCAGTGCGTTACAGGGGGCGGGAAACACCATATATTTT.

The chain couples TRBV5-6 to TRBJ2-1; D remains ambiguous. The germline gives CDR1 SGHDT, CDR2 YYEEEE. The CDR3 sequence is 16 residues long. The V end lost 0 bases, the J end lost 0 bases, and 10 bases lay between the germline ends. The CDR3 region is CASSLGSLSSYNEQFF. The CDR3 coding sequence is TGTGCCAGCAGCTTGGGAAGCTTGAGCTCCTACAATGAGCAGTTCTTC.

This clone was picked up a small number of times. The chain is built from TRBV28 and TRBJ1-2; TRBD1 agrees at 7 bases. The CDR3 contains 17 residues. Germline trimming cut 6 bases from V and 4 bases from J; bases unmatched to any gene: 17. Looked up from germline, CDR1 is MDHEN and CDR2 is SYDVKM. The chain's CDR3 is CASRSGDRERILYGYTF. The CDR3 bases are TGTGCCAGCAGGTCCGGCGACAGGGAGCGTATCCTCTATGGCTACACCTTC.

The chain recombines TRBV7-2 with TRBJ2-1; maybe TRBD2 (5 bases). The CDR3 is 15 amino acids. Trimming removed 5 bases at V and 6 bases at J, with 17 bases between. Germline-derived CDR1 and CDR2 are SGHTA and FQGNSA. This chain's CDR3 is CASSPPLRTSNEQFF. CDR3 in DNA: TGTGCCAGCAGCCCGCCCTTGAGAACTAGCAATGAGCAGTTCTTC.

The V and J genes are TRBV28 and TRBJ2-2, with a possible D match to TRBD2 (5 bases). Per germline, CDR1 MDHEN and CDR2 SYDVKM. CDR3 length: 13 amino acids. Trimming removed 11 bases from V and 1 base from J, with 11 bases in between. The CDR3 DNA is TGTGCCGCCGGAGAGGGGAACACCGGGGAGCTGTTTTTT. Translated: CAAGEGNTGELFF. Together with reference TRBV28 and TRBJ2-2, the CDR3 gives the full variable domain: DVKVTQSSRYLVKRTGEKVFLECVQDMDHENMFWYRQDPGLGLRLIYFSYDVKMKEKGDIPEGYSVSREKKERFSLILESASTNQTSMYLCAAGEGNTGELFFGEGSRLTVL.

This CDR3 is CASSYSRANEKLFF. DNA for the CDR3: TGTGCCAGCAGTTACTCGAGAGCTAATGAAAAACTGTTTTTT. V and J are TRBV6-5 and TRBJ1-4; no clear D gene. V lost 0 bases, J lost 3 bases, and 5 bases lay in between. The CDR3 length is 14 residues. Germline V gene lookup returns CDR1 MNHEY and CDR2 SVGAGI.

V usage is TRBV30 and J usage is TRBJ1-2; no clear D gene. CDR1 is GTSNPN, CDR2 SVGIG, per germline (reference sequence). Trimming stripped 4 bases from V and 4 bases from J, with 16 bases between. The CDR3 is made up of 14 amino acids. CDR3 DNA: TGTGCCTGGATCCCCCCTGTAACTCGCTATGGCTACACCTTC. Translation gives CAWIPPVTRYGYTF.

This chain connects TRBV9 to TRBJ1-1; D remains ambiguous. Germline V lookup: CDR1 SGDLS, CDR2 YYNGEE. Trimming removed 3 bases at V and 0 bases at J, with 6 bases between. The CDR3 is made up of 13 amino acids. The CDR3: CASSAHMNTEAFF. The DNA for the CDR3 is TGTGCCAGCAGCGCCCACATGAACACTGAAGCTTTCTTT.

The chain carries TRBV6-6 and TRBJ2-1, with D possibly being TRBD2 (5 bases). This CDR3 spans 12 amino acids. Trimming left V 11 bases short and J 10 bases short, with 18 bases between. Germline-derived CDR1 and CDR2 are MNHNY and SVGAGI (reference sequence). CDR3 bases: TGTGCCGCCGGGTGGGAGCGAGACGAGCAGTTCTTC. Protein product: CAAGWERDEQFF.

V gene TRBV6-5 combines with J gene TRBJ1-4; a possible D gene is TRBD1 (6 bases). Trimming cost V 3 bases and J 7 bases, with 15 bases left between them. The CDR3 runs 15 residues. Germline V gene lookup returns CDR1 MNHEY and CDR2 SVGAGI. CDR3 sequence: CASSYGRGEAEKLFF. Here the CDR3 DNA reads TGTGCCAGCAGTTATGGGAGGGGGGAGGCTGAAAAACTGTTTTTT.

The chain recombines TRBV5-6 with TRBJ1-6; D is ambiguous. The CDR3 has 12 residues. CDR1 and CDR2 (germline): SGHDT, YYEEEE. With 4 bases removed from V and 7 bases from J, the gap between germline ends came to 6 bases. CDR3: CASSVRNSPLHF. In DNA form, the CDR3 reads TGTGCCAGCAGCGTTCGGAATTCACCCCTCCACTTT.

This chain joins TRBV27 and TRBJ1-2; possible D gene TRBD1, 5 bases. CDR1 is MNHEY, CDR2 SMNVEV, per germline (reference sequence). The CDR3 sequence is 13 residues long. V was pared by 3 bases and J by 8 bases, with 13 bases between. The chain's CDR3 is CASSLGLGGGYTF. The CDR3 DNA reads as TGTGCCAGCAGTTTGGGGCTGGGGGGAGGCTACACCTTC.

The V and J genes are TRBV28 and TRBJ1-5; 9 bases are shared with TRBD1. The CDR3 covers 16 residues. V trimming: 5 bases; J trimming: 6 bases; junction bases outside the gene matches: 11. Germline CDR1 MDHEN, CDR2 SYDVKM. Here the CDR3 DNA reads TGTGCCAGCAGTCGACTACAGGGGGCGCAGGGTCAGCCCCAGCATTTT. Amino acid sequence: CASSRLQGAQGQPQHF.

The sample holds a few counts of this clone. V and J are TRBV30 and TRBJ2-1, with D unclear. Germline V gene sequence: CDR1 GTSNPN, CDR2 SVGIG (reference sequence). The CDR3 length is 13 residues. Trimming took 0 bases from V and 6 from J, leaving 9 bases between them. CDR3 loop: CAWSVRSGNEQFF. The CDR3 coding sequence is TGTGCCTGGAGTGTACGGTCGGGCAATGAGCAGTTCTTC. Complete variable domain (other parts from reference TRBV30 and TRBJ2-1): SQTIHQWPATLVQPVGSPLSLECTVEGTSNPNLYWYRQAAGRGLQLLFYSVGIGQISSEVPQNLSASRPQDRQFILSSKKLLLSDSGFYLCAWSVRSGNEQFFGPGTRLTVL.

This rearrangement joins TRBV5-1 to TRBJ2-7; tentative D call: TRBD2 (5 bases). The V gene's germline CDR1 is SGHRS and CDR2 YFSETQ. This CDR3 contains 16 residues. Trimming took off 0 bases at V and 2 bases at J, with 15 bases between the two ends. In DNA form, the CDR3 reads TGCGCCAGCAGCTTGGGTTCTGGTCGGGGTACCTACGAGCAGTACTTC. Encoded protein: CASSLGSGRGTYEQYF.

The chain carries TRBV5-4 and TRBJ2-7; 8 bases line up with TRBD2. Germline CDR1 SGHNT, CDR2 YYREEE (reference sequence). The CDR3 covers 14 residues. The V and J ends lost 1 base and 3 bases, in that order; junction bases with no gene match: 3. DNA of the CDR3: TGTGCCAGCAGCTTGCGGGGGGGGAGCTACGAGCAGTACTTC. It translates to CASSLRGGSYEQYF.

In its sample, this clone was seen once. This rearrangement joins TRBV9 to TRBJ2-2, with D perhaps matching TRBD1 (5 bases). V gave up 4 bases and J gave up 0 bases, with 13 bases separating them. The CDR3 is 16 residues long. Germline V lookup: CDR1 SGDLS, CDR2 YYNGEE. This chain's CDR3 is CASSPTTATNTGELFF. For the CDR3, the DNA is TGTGCCAGCAGCCCAACGACAGCAACGAACACCGGGGAGCTGTTTTTT.

The chain carries TRBV7-8 and TRBJ1-5; 7 positions match TRBD1. V shed 5 bases, J shed 0 bases, and the junction held 4 bases outside the gene matches. The CDR3 sequence is 15 residues long. Germline CDR1 is SGHVS and CDR2 is FQNEAQ. CDR3 nucleotide sequence: TGTGCCAGCAGCGGGACAGATTATAGCAATCAGCCCCAGCATTTT. This gives the protein CASSGTDYSNQPQHF.

The V call is TRBV14, the J call TRBJ2-7; D ambiguous. CDR1 and CDR2 (germline): SGHDN, FVKESK. The CDR3 has 15 residues. Deletions cut 2 bases from V and 0 bases from J, with 11 bases between. In DNA, the CDR3 is TGTGCCAGCAGCCAACGGTTTTTTCACTCCTACGAGCAGTACTTC. This sequence encodes CASSQRFFHSYEQYF.

The CDR3: CASSYSSPSTNEKLFF. Written as DNA, the CDR3 is TGTGCCAGCAGTTATTCCTCTCCGTCAACTAATGAAAAACTGTTTTTT. This rearrangement joins TRBV6-6 to TRBJ1-4; D is unclear. The V end was cut by 3 bases, the J end by 0 bases, with 11 bases between. Germline CDR1 is MNHNY and CDR2 is SVGAGI (reference sequence). The CDR3 consists of 16 residues.

Regarding this clone: Sequence at one end of the junction differs from germline and may be a read error. This CDR3 is also generated by other DNA sequences in the sample. The chain uses TRBV6-6 and TRBJ2-7; the D gene is possibly TRBD2 (5 bases). The CDR3 is made up of 15 amino acids. Looked up from germline, CDR1 is MNHNY and CDR2 is SVGAGI (reference sequence). CDR3 sequence reads: CASSPMGVDSYEQYF. CDR3 nucleotide sequence: TGCGCCAGCAGCCCGATGGGAGTCGACTCCTACGAGCAGTACTTC.

This clone was observed a handful of times. V usage is TRBV30 and J usage is TRBJ1-4; D is uncertain. V lost 1 base and J lost 8, with 11 bases in between. CDR1 is GTSNPN and CDR2 is SVGIG in the germline V gene (reference sequence). The CDR3 is 13 residues long. The chain's CDR3 is CAWSGGWGEKLFF. CDR3 nucleotides: TGTGCCTGGAGTGGAGGGTGGGGAGAAAAACTGTTTTTT.

This clone was seen a single time. The chain uses TRBV7-9 and TRBJ2-6; tentatively, D is TRBD1 (6 bases). CDR1 is SEHNR, CDR2 FQNEAQ, per germline (reference sequence). Trimming shortened V by 5 bases and J by 4 bases, and 24 bases separated the two germline ends. CDR3 length equals 19 residues. CDR3 sequence: CASSARLGGELSGANVLTF. Here the CDR3 DNA reads TGTGCCAGCAGCGCACGGCTAGGGGGTGAACTGTCCGGGGCCAACGTCCTGACTTTC.

This clone was found a few times. This rearrangement joins TRBV21-1 to TRBJ2-3; TRBD1 is taken as the D call from the table, unchecked against the DNA. TRBV21-1 is shown as a pseudogene. CDR3 length: 15 amino acids. This CDR3 is CASRDRGGLTDTQYF. CDR3 coding DNA: TGTGCCAGCAGGGACAGGGGGGGTTTGACAGATACGCAGTATTTT.